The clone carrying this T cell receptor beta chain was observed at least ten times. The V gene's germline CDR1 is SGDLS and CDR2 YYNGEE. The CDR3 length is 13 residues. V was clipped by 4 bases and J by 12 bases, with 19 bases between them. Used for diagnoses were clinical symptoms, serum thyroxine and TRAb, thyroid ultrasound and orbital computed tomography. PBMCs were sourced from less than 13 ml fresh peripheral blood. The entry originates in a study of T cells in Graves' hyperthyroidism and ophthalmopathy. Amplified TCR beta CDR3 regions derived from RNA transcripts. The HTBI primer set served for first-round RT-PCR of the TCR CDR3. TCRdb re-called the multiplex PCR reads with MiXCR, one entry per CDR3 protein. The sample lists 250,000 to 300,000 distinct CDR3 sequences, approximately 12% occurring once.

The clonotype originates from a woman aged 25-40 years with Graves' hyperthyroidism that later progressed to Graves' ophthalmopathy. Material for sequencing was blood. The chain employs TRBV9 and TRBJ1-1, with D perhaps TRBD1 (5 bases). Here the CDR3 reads CASSPQSGAFPFF. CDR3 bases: TGTGCCAGCAGCCCCCAATCCGGGGCTTTCCCTTTCTTT.